The 30 T cell receptor beta chains given below trace back to one sample, sequenced in a study of T cell responses to AZD1222 COVID-19 vaccine. TCRdb's copy holds only in-frame clones and misses some; the assay was immunoSEQ multiplex PCR. Listed are over 140,000 clones; 2% to 2.5% falls within the top ten. The sample was peripheral blood. The origin of the receptors is an adult in good health.

The rearrangement joins TRBV12-5 to TRBJ2-2; 8 bases are a match to TRBD1. Germline CDR1 is LGHNT and CDR2 is FRNRAP. V was clipped by 7 bases and J by 1 base; unmatched bases: 20. This CDR3 contains 20 residues. CDR3 coding DNA: TGTGCTAGTGCCTCGCCCCCAGGGACAGGCGTTATTCTGAACACCGGGGAGCTGTTTTTT. Its translation: CASASPPGTGVILNTGELFF. Full variable domain (rest looked up from reference TRBV12-5 and TRBJ2-2): DARVTQTPRHKVTEMGQEVTMRCQPILGHNTVFWYRQTMMQGLELLAYFRNRAPLDDSGMPKDRFSAEMPDATLATLKIQPSEPRDSAVYFCASASPPGTGVILNTGELFFGEGSRLTVL.

The chain couples TRBV2 to TRBJ1-4, with D possibly matching TRBD1 (6 bases). The CDR3 spans 13 residues. Germline V gene lookup returns CDR1 SNHLY and CDR2 FYNNEI. Trimming removed 8 bases from V and 4 bases from J, with 11 bases in between. CDR3 sequence: CASQGNLNEKLFF. In DNA form, the CDR3 reads TGTGCCAGCCAGGGGAACCTTAATGAAAAACTGTTTTTT.

For the CDR3, the DNA is TGTGCCAGCAGCCAAGATGGACAGGGGGACTACGAGCAGTACTTC. Translation: CASSQDGQGDYEQYF. J is TRBJ2-7 and V is TRBV4-2, with 10 bases that match TRBD1. Germline-derived CDR1 and CDR2 are LGHNA and YNFKEQ. V gave up 0 bases and J gave up 3 bases; unmatched junction bases: 2. The CDR3 contains 15 residues.

This rearrangement joins TRBV5-6 to TRBJ1-6; D is perhaps TRBD1 (5 bases). CDR3 length: 14 amino acids. V lost 5 bases and J lost 8, with 14 bases in between. The germline gives CDR1 SGHDT, CDR2 YYEEEE. The CDR3 nucleotides are TGTGCCAGCAGTTTGTGGGGGGACCATTCACCCCTCCACTTT. It is translated as CASSLWGDHSPLHF.

In DNA form, the CDR3 reads TGTGCCAGCAGCTCGGACAGGGCACGCAATCAGCCCCAGCATTTT. It is translated as CASSSDRARNQPQHF. The chain carries TRBV7-2 and TRBJ1-5; 8 positions match TRBD1. The CDR3 is made up of 15 amino acids. Germline V lookup: CDR1 SGHTA, CDR2 FQGNSA. Trimming at V came to 4 bases and at J to 2 bases, leaving 4 bases not matched to a gene. The full variable domain, in which reference TRBV7-2 and TRBJ1-5 provide the parts outside the CDR3, is GAGVSQSPSNKVTEKGKDVELRCDPISGHTALYWYRQSLGQGLEFLIYFQGNSAPDKSGLPSDRFSAERTGGSVSTLTIQRTQQEDSAVYLCASSSDRARNQPQHFGDGTRLSIL.

The V call is TRBV2, the J call TRBJ1-1; D is unclear. The CDR3 extends over 13 amino acids. CDR1 is SNHLY and CDR2 is FYNNEI in the germline V gene. V lost 5 bases, J lost 1 base, and 8 bases lay in between. CDR3 bases: TGTGCCAGCAGTCTGGGCCAGAACACTGAAGCTTTCTTT. As protein: CASSLGQNTEAFF.

J is TRBJ2-2 and V is TRBV27; 10 bases fit TRBD2. Germline CDR1 and CDR2: MNHEY and SMNVEV (reference sequence). This CDR3 has 17 residues. The V and J ends lost 9 bases and 4 bases, in that order; junction bases with no gene match: 14. This CDR3 is CASCPNSGLASTGELFF. The CDR3 nucleotides are TGTGCCAGTTGTCCTAACTCGGGACTAGCGAGCACCGGGGAGCTGTTTTTT.

V is TRBV6-5 and J is TRBJ1-4, with 9 positions matching TRBD1. Per the germline V gene, CDR1 is MNHEY and CDR2 is SVGAGI. CDR3 length: 14 amino acids. V was pared by 7 bases and J by 7 bases, with 7 bases of the junction left unmatched. The CDR3 coding sequence is TGTGCCAGCAAAACAGGGGGCACGTCTGAAAAACTGTTTTTT. It encodes CASKTGGTSEKLFF.

The chain combines TRBV5-6 with TRBJ1-2; weak D call: TRBD1 (5 bases). The CDR3 length is 13 residues. Trimming took off 4 bases at V and 8 bases at J, with 15 bases between the two ends. CDR1 and CDR2 (germline): SGHDT, YYEEEE. CDR3: CASSPSPRGGYTF. CDR3 bases: TGTGCCAGCAGCCCCAGCCCCCGGGGCGGCTACACCTTC.

The chain links TRBV6-5 to TRBJ2-1, with 7 bases aligning to TRBD1. Germline V gene lookup returns CDR1 MNHEY and CDR2 SVGAGI. The CDR3 spans 15 residues. The V and J ends lost 6 bases and 4 bases, in that order; junction bases with no gene match: 9. For the CDR3, the DNA is TGTGCCAGCAGCCGCTTGGGACAGTCATACAATGAGCAGTTCTTC. Its translation is CASSRLGQSYNEQFF.

CDR3: CASSNNDNQPQHF. The CDR3 DNA sequence: TGTGCCAGCAGCAACAACGACAATCAGCCCCAGCATTTT. The chain combines TRBV7-9 with TRBJ1-5; D remains ambiguous. The length of the CDR3 is 13 residues. Per the germline V gene, CDR1 is SEHNR and CDR2 is FQNEAQ (reference sequence). V lost 5 bases and J lost 3, with 8 bases in between.

The rearrangement joins TRBV4-3 to TRBJ1-4, with 7 positions matching TRBD1. V was pared by 0 bases and J by 7 bases, with 5 bases of the junction left unmatched. The CDR3 covers 15 residues. Germline-derived CDR1 and CDR2 are LGHNA and YSLEER. The CDR3 coding sequence is TGCGCCAGCAGCCAAGATCGGGACAGATTTGAAAAACTGTTTTTT. Amino acids: CASSQDRDRFEKLFF.

The chain combines TRBV19 with TRBJ2-3, with 12 bases lining up with TRBD2. CDR3 length: 17 amino acids. The germline gives CDR1 LNHDA, CDR2 SQIVND (reference sequence). With 2 bases clipped from V and 2 bases from J, the junction kept 5 bases outside the gene matches. This CDR3 reads CASSIRTSGGFTDTQYF. Written as DNA, the CDR3 is TGTGCCAGTAGTATACGAACTAGCGGGGGGTTCACAGATACGCAGTATTTT.

V and J are TRBV10-2 and TRBJ2-7; D possibly corresponds to TRBD2 (6 bases). V was clipped by 6 bases and J by 4 bases, with 13 bases between them. From germline, CDR1 is WSHSY and CDR2 SAAADI. The CDR3 runs 13 residues. DNA of the CDR3: TGCGCCAGCAGACCGGGACTTCTTTACGAGCAGTACTTC. This encodes CASRPGLLYEQYF.

V and J are TRBV11-3 and TRBJ2-5; TRBD2 matches at 7 bases. This CDR3 is built from 15 residues. The germline gives CDR1 SGHNT, CDR2 YENEEA. J was trimmed by 7 bases and V by 1 base; bases with no gene match: 9. The CDR3: CASSLGTGTTVTQYF. The DNA for the CDR3 is TGTGCCAGCAGCTTAGGTACCGGGACTACCGTGACCCAGTACTTC.

This chain connects TRBV3-1 (or the pseudogene TRBV3-2) to TRBJ2-4; D possibly corresponds to TRBD1 (5 bases). Between the trimmed V and J ends, which lost 0 bases and 0 bases, there was a span of 15 bases. CDR1 and CDR2 from the germline V gene are LGHDT and YNNKEL (reference sequence). The CDR3 loop spans 18 amino acids. This CDR3 is CASSQDPVDSLAKNIQYF. The CDR3 DNA reads as TGTGCCAGCAGCCAAGACCCGGTTGACAGCTTAGCCAAAAACATTCAGTACTTC.

The J gene is TRBJ1-2, the V gene TRBV14; D unclear. The CDR3 contains 13 residues. The V end was cut by 3 bases, the J end by 3 bases, with 8 bases between. The germline CDR1 and CDR2 sequences are SGHDN and FVKESK. The CDR3 DNA reads as TGTGCCAGCAGCCAGTCGGCGGACTATGGCTACACCTTC. Translated, it gives CASSQSADYGYTF.

The J gene is TRBJ1-3, the V gene TRBV18; no reliable D call. Trimming took off 0 bases at V and 0 bases at J, with 9 bases between the two ends. From germline, CDR1 is KGHSH and CDR2 LQKENI. CDR3 length equals 16 residues. CDR3 sequence (DNA): TGTGCCAGCTCACCACCCACAGCCCTCTCTGGAAACACCATATATTTT. Its translation: CASSPPTALSGNTIYF.

The chain recombines TRBV6-7 with TRBJ1-6; possible D gene TRBD1, 5 bases. Being an ORF, TRBV6-7 has a function that is uncertain. Trimming stripped 1 base from V and 13 bases from J, with 26 bases between. CDR3 size: 18 residues. CDR3 in DNA: TGTGCCAGCAGTTACTGGGGCCCGCCCCGGACCGGAGGGTTTCCCCTCCACTTT. Residues: CASSYWGPPRTGGFPLHF.

The chain employs TRBV7-3 and TRBJ2-7; possible D gene TRBD2, 5 bases. The CDR3 is made up of 15 amino acids. Germline CDR1 and CDR2: SGHTA and FQGTGA. V was shortened by 2 bases and J by 2 bases, with 13 bases between the two germline ends. CDR3 nucleotides: TGTGCCAGCAGCTTAGGCATAGCGCCACCCTACGAGCAGTACTTC. Translating gives CASSLGIAPPYEQYF.

The rearrangement joins TRBV4-1 to TRBJ2-7; D is uncertain. The CDR3 runs 14 residues. V lost 4 bases and J 0 bases, leaving 10 bases between the germline ends. Germline assignment: CDR1 MGHRA and CDR2 YSYEKL. The CDR3 DNA reads as TGCGCCAGCAGCCTTACAGAGGACTCCTACGAGCAGTACTTC. This gives the protein CASSLTEDSYEQYF.

V usage is TRBV10-2 and J usage is TRBJ2-2; 9 bases align to TRBD2. The CDR3 loop spans 15 amino acids. The V and J ends lost 0 bases and 9 bases, in that order; junction bases with no gene match: 5. The germline V gene has CDR1 WSHSY and CDR2 SAAADI. The CDR3 DNA reads TGCGCCAGCAGTGAGTCGACTCTAGCGGGGCGGGAGCTGTTTTTT. Protein sequence: CASSESTLAGRELFF.

The chain has TRBV5-5 and TRBJ1-2, with 9 bases matching TRBD1. Germline V lookup: CDR1 SGHKS, CDR2 YYEKEE (reference sequence). The length of the CDR3 is 14 residues. The J segment lost 5 bases and the V segment lost 0 bases, leaving 2 bases of the junction unmatched. The CDR3 nucleotides are TGTGCCAGCAGCTTGGGGACAGGGGCATATGGCTACACCTTC. The encoded protein is CASSLGTGAYGYTF.

The chain links TRBV20-1 to TRBJ2-7; no clear D. The CDR3 is made up of 13 amino acids. Trimming pared 3 bases from V and 2 bases from J, leaving 11 bases between. Germline-derived CDR1 and CDR2 are DFQATT and SNEGSKA (reference sequence). CDR3 nucleotides: TGCAGTGCTAGTGTCAGTGCTACCTACGAGCAGTACTTC. This translates into CSASVSATYEQYF.

The chain joins TRBV6-2 or TRBV6-3 to TRBJ2-2; 9 bases are a match to TRBD1. This CDR3 comprises 16 residues. V dropped 2 bases and J dropped 0; count of bases not matched to a gene: 1. CDR1 is MNHEY, CDR2 SVGEGT, per germline. CDR3 in amino acids: CASSYGTGTNTGELFF. CDR3 DNA sequence: TGTGCCAGCAGTTACGGGACAGGGACGAACACCGGGGAGCTGTTTTTT.

The chain uses TRBV19 and TRBJ2-5, with 7 bases aligning to TRBD2. CDR3 length equals 14 residues. V dropped 6 bases and J dropped 6; count of bases not matched to a gene: 10. Germline values: CDR1 LNHDA, CDR2 SQIVND (reference sequence). The CDR3 here is CASRAGTNKKTQYF. For the CDR3, the DNA is TGTGCCAGTAGGGCCGGGACTAACAAGAAGACCCAGTACTTC.

The chain couples TRBV30 to TRBJ2-7, with TRBD1 matching 7 bases. Germline trimming cut 0 bases from V and 4 bases from J; bases unmatched to any gene: 12. Germline loops: CDR1 GTSNPN, CDR2 SVGIG (reference sequence). There are 16 residues in the CDR3. The DNA of the CDR3 is TGTGCCTGGAGTGTAGGGTTTTTGGGACAGCAGTACGAGCAGTACTTC. Its translation: CAWSVGFLGQQYEQYF.

The chain recombines TRBV30 with TRBJ2-5; D is perhaps TRBD2 (6 bases). This CDR3 has 14 residues. V shed 5 bases and J shed 2 bases, with 15 bases lying between them. Per germline, CDR1 GTSNPN and CDR2 SVGIG (reference sequence). The CDR3 spells CAWGTWDSQETQYF. The CDR3, as DNA: TGTGCCTGGGGAACATGGGACTCTCAAGAGACCCAGTACTTC.

This sequence joins TRBV2 and TRBJ1-1; D gene unclear. V lost 8 bases to trimming and J lost 0 bases, with 13 bases between them. The CDR3 covers 14 residues. Germline V CDR1 and CDR2: SNHLY, FYNNEI. The CDR3 spells CASLLRLMNTEAFF. As DNA, the CDR3 is TGTGCCAGCCTCCTCCGGCTTATGAACACTGAAGCTTTCTTT.

V gene TRBV7-3 combines with J gene TRBJ2-2, with D uncertain. The germline gives CDR1 SGHTA, CDR2 FQGTGA. Trimming took 1 base from V and 5 from J, leaving 8 bases between them. The CDR3 length is 14 residues. CDR3 loop: CASSLISGTGELFF. In DNA form, the CDR3 reads TGTGCCAGCAGCTTAATTTCTGGGACCGGGGAGCTGTTTTTT.